This T cell receptor beta chain is from a study of radiation and T cells in renal cell carcinoma. Data came from immunoSEQ multiplex PCR; TCRdb stores just in-frame clones and leaves some out. This table has approximately 85,000 clones, approximately 90% appearing once. Time point reported: blood 4 weeks post-SBRT, at nephrectomy. Specified treatment: 15 Gy SBRT to primary tumor, nephrectomy 4 weeks later. Losses at the gene ends were 5 bases for V and 5 bases for J; bases not matched to a gene: 10. The CDR3 has 15 amino acids. CDR1 is SGHAT, CDR2 FQNNGV, per germline. Material: blood, obtained from a patient whose treatment included radiotherapy and nephrectomy. The sequence came from a woman between 70 and 85 years old with renal cell carcinoma. The genes are TRBV11-2 and TRBJ2-5, with 8 nucleotides matching TRBD2. The chain's CDR3 is CASSLVAGTGETQYF. The CDR3 DNA is TGTGCCAGCAGCCTAGTAGCGGGAACCGGGGAGACCCAGTACTTC.